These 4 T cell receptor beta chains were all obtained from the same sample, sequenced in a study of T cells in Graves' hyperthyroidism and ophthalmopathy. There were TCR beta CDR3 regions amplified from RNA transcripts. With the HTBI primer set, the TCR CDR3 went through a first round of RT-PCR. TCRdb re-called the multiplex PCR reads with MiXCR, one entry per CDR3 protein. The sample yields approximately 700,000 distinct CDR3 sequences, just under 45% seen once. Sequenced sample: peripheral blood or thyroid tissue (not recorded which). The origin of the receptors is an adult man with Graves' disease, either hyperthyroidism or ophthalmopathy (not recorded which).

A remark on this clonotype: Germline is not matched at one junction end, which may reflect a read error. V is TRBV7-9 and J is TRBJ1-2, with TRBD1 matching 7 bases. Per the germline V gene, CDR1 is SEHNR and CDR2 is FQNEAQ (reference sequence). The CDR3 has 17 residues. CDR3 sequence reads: CASSSDDRDSRSYGHTF. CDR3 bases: TGTGCCAGCAGCTCAGACGACCGGGACAGTCGATCCTATGGCCACACCTTC.

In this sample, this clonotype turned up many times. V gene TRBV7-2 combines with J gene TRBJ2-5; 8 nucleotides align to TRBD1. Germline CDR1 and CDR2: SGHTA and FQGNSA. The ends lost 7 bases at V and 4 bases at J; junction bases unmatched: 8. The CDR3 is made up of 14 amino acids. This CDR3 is CASITGTGGETQYF. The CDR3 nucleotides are TGTGCCAGCATCACGGGGACAGGAGGAGAGACCCAGTACTTC.

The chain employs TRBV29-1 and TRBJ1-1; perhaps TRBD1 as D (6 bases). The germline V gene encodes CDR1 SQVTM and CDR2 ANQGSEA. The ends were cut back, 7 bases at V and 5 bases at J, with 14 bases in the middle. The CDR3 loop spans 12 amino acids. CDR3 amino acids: CSGLRGTTEAFF. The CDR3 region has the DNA TGCAGCGGCCTCAGGGGTACAACTGAAGCTTTCTTT.

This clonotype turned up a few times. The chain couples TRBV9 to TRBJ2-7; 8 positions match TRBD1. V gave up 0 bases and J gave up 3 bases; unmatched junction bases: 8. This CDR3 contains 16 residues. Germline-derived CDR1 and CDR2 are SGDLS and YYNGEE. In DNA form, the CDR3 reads TGTGCCAGCAGCGTAGGGGAGGACAGGGCCTACTACGAGCAGTACTTC. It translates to CASSVGEDRAYYEQYF.